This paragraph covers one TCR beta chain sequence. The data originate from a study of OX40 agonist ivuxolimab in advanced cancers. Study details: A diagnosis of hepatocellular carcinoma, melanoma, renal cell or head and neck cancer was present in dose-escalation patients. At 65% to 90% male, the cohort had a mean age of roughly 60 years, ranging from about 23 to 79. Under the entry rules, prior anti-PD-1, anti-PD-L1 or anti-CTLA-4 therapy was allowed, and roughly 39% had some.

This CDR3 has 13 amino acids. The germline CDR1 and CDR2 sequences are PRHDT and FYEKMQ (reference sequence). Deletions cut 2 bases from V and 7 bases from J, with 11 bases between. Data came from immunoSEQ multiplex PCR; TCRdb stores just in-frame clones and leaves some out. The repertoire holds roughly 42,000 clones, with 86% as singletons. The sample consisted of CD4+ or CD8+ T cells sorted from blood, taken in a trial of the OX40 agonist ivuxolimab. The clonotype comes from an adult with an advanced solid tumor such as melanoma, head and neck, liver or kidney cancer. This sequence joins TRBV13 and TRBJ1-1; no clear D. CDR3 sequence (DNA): TGTGCCAGCAGCTTATCGTTGGCGGATGAAGCTTTCTTT. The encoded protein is CASSLSLADEAFF.